This T cell receptor beta chain was identified in a study of OX40 agonist ivuxolimab in advanced cancers. Study-wide points: The CD4+ and CD8+ T cells in the blood had expanded clonally by week 6 at 0.1 to 3.0 mg/kg.

A word on this clone: Its specificity is not known.

Sequencing used immunoSEQ multiplex PCR; TCRdb keeps in-frame clones, though not all of them. The sample holds about 69,000 clones, roughly 90% seen once. The germline gives CDR1 KGHSH, CDR2 LQKENI. This CDR3 is built from 15 residues. The ends were cut back, 6 bases at V and 4 bases at J, with 18 bases in the middle. This TCR came from an adult with an advanced solid tumor such as melanoma, head and neck, liver or kidney cancer. The rearrangement uses TRBV18 and TRBJ1-2; a weak D match, TRBD1 (5 bases). Sequencing used CD4+ or CD8+ T cells sorted from blood, obtained in a trial of the OX40 agonist ivuxolimab. The CDR3 sequence is CASSPRVDNSYGYTF. As DNA, the CDR3 is TGTGCCAGCTCCCCCAGGGTGGACAACTCCTATGGCTACACCTTC. Supplemented by reference TRBV18 and TRBJ1-2, the full variable domain reads NAGVMQNPRHLVRRRGQEARLRCSPMKGHSHVYWYRQLPEEGLKFMVYLQKENIIDESGMPKERFSAEFPKEGPSILRIQQVVRGDSAAYFCASSPRVDNSYGYTFGSGTRLTVV.